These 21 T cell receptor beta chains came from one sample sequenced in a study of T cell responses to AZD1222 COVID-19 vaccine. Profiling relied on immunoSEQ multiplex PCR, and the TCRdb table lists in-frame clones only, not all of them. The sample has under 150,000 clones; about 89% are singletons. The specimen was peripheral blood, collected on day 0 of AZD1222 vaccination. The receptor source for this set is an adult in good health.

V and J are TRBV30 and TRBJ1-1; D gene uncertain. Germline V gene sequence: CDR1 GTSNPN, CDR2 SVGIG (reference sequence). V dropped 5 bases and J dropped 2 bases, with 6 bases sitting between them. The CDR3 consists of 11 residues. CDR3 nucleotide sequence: TGTGCCTGGGATGGTAACACTGAAGCTTTCTTT. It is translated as CAWDGNTEAFF.

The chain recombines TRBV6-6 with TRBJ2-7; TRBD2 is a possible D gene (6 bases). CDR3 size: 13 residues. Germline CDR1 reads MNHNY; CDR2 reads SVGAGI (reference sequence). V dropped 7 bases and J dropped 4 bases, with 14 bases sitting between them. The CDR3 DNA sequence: TGTGCCAGCACCGGCGGGACGGTTTACGAGCAGTACTTC. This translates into CASTGGTVYEQYF.

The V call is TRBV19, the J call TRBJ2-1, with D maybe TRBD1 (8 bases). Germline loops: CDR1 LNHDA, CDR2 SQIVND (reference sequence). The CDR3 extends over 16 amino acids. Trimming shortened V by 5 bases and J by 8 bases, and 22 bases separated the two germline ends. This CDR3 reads CASSPGGTGNNDEQFF. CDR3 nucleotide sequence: TGTGCCAGTAGTCCCGGGGGGACAGGAAATAACGATGAGCAGTTCTTC.

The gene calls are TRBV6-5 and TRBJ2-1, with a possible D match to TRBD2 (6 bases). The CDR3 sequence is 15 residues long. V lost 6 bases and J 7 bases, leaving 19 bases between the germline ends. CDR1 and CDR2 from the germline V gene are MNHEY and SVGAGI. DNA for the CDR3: TGTGCCAGCAGGTCCGGGACTCATGTCGGGAATGAGCAGTTCTTC. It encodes CASRSGTHVGNEQFF.

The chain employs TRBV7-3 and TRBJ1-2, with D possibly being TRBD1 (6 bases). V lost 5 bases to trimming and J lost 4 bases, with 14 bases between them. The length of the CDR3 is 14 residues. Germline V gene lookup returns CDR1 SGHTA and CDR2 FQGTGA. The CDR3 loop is CASSPQGGGYGYTF. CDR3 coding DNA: TGTGCCAGCAGCCCACAGGGTGGTGGCTATGGCTACACCTTC.

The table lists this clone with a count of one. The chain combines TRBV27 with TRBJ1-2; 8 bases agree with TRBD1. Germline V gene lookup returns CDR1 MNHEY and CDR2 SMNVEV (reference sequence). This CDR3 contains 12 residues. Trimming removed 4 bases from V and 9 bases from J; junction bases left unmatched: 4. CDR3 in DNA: TGTGCCAGCAGTTCCGGGACAGGTAGCTACACCTTC. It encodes CASSSGTGSYTF.

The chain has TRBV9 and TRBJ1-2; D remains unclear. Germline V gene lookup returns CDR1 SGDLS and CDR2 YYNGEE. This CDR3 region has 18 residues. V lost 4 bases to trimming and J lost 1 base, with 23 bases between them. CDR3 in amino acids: CASSSPPGRAHNNYGYTF. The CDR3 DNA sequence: TGTGCCAGCAGCTCACCCCCGGGGAGGGCCCACAATAACTATGGCTACACCTTC.

The CDR3 spells CASSSASGRGYEQYF. CDR3 coding DNA: TGTGCCAGCAGCTCCGCTAGCGGGAGAGGGTACGAGCAGTACTTC. This chain links TRBV7-2 with TRBJ2-7; 10 bases are a match to TRBD2. After removal of 4 bases from V and 4 bases from J, the junction contained 7 bases not matched to a gene. The CDR3 runs to 15 residues. CDR1 SGHTA and CDR2 FQGNSA come from the germline V gene.

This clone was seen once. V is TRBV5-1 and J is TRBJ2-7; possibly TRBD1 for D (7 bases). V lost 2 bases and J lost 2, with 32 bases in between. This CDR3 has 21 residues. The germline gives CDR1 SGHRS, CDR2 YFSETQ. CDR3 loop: CASSLPEGARFSALATYEQYF. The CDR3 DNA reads TGCGCCAGCAGCTTACCGGAGGGGGCGCGATTTTCCGCCCTCGCCACCTACGAGCAGTACTTC.

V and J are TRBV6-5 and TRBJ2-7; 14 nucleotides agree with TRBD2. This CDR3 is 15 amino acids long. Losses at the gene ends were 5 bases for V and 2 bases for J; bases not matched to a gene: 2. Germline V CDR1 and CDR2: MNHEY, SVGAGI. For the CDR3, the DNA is TGTGCCAGCAGTAGACTAGCGGGAGGGCCCTACGAGCAGTACTTC. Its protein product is CASSRLAGGPYEQYF.

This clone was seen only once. The CDR3 loop is CASSQESQLGGGSPNRETQYF. The CDR3 nucleotides read TGCGCCAGCAGCCAAGAGAGTCAGCTCGGGGGGGGCAGCCCTAATCGAGAGACCCAGTACTTC. This chain uses TRBV4-1 with TRBJ2-5; 8 nucleotides align to TRBD2. This CDR3 is built from 21 residues. The junction had 22 bases not matched to a gene; V was cut back by 0 bases and J by 4 bases. Germline CDR1 MGHRA, CDR2 YSYEKL.

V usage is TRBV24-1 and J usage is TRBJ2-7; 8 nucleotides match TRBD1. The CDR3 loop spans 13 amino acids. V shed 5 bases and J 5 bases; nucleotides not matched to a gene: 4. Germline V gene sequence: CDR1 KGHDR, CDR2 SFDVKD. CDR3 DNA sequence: TGTGCCACCAGTGCTCAGGACAGGGACGAGCAGTACTTC. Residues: CATSAQDRDEQYF.

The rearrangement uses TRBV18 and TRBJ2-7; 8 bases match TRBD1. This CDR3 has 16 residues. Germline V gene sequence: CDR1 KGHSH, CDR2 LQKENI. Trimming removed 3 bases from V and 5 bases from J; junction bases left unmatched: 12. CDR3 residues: CASSPTIQGAQDEQYF. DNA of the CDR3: TGTGCCAGCTCACCTACTATTCAGGGGGCGCAGGACGAGCAGTACTTC.

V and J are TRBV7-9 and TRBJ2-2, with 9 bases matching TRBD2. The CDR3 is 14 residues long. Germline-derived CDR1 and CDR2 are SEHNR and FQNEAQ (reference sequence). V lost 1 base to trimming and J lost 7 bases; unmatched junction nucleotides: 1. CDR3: CASSLGLAVGELFF. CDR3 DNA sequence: TGTGCCAGCAGCTTAGGACTAGCGGTCGGGGAGCTGTTTTTT.

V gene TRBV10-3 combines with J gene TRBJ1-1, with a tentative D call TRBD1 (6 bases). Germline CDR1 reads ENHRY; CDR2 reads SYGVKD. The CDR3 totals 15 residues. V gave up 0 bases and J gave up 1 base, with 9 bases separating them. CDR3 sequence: CAISESPQGNTEAFF. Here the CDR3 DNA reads TGTGCCATCAGTGAGTCTCCACAGGGGAACACTGAAGCTTTCTTT.

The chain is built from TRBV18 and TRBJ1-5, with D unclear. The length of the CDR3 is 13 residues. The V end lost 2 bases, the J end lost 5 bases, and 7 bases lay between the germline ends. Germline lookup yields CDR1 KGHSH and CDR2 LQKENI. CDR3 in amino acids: CASSPGDDQPQHF. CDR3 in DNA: TGTGCCAGCTCACCAGGGGATGATCAGCCCCAGCATTTT.

CDR3 loop: CASRPTGGEEAFF. CDR3 coding DNA: TGTGCCAGCAGGCCGACAGGGGGCGAAGAAGCTTTCTTT. This chain uses TRBV12-3 or TRBV12-4 with TRBJ1-1; 10 bases map to TRBD1. Trimming at V came to 6 bases and at J to 8 bases, leaving 6 bases not matched to a gene. The CDR3 covers 13 residues.

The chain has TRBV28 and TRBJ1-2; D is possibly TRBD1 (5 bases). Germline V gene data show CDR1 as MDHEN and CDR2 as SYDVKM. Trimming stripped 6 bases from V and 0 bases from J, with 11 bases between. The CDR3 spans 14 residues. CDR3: CASRDPTANYGYTF. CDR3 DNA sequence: TGTGCCAGCAGGGACCCGACAGCTAACTATGGCTACACCTTC.

The CDR3: CASSPGAGWDGYTF. Here the CDR3 DNA reads TGTGCCAGCAGCCCGGGGGCAGGGTGGGATGGCTACACCTTC. The rearrangement links TRBV7-3 to TRBJ1-2; possibly TRBD1 for D (6 bases). Germline V gene sequence: CDR1 SGHTA, CDR2 FQGTGA. The germline V and J ends were trimmed by 5 bases and 6 bases, with 16 bases remaining between them. The CDR3 consists of 14 residues.

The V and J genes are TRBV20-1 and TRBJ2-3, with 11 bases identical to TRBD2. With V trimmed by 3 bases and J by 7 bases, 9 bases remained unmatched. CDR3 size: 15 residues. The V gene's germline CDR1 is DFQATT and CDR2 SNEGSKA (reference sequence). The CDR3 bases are TGCAGTGCTAGTGTAGCGACTAGCGGGATGAATACGCAGTATTTT. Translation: CSASVATSGMNTQYF.

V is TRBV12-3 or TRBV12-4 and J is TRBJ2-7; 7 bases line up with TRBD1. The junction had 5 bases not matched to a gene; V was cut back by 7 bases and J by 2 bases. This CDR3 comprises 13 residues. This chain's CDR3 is CASTLGQAYEQYF. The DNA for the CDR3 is TGTGCCAGCACCCTCGGACAGGCCTACGAGCAGTACTTC.